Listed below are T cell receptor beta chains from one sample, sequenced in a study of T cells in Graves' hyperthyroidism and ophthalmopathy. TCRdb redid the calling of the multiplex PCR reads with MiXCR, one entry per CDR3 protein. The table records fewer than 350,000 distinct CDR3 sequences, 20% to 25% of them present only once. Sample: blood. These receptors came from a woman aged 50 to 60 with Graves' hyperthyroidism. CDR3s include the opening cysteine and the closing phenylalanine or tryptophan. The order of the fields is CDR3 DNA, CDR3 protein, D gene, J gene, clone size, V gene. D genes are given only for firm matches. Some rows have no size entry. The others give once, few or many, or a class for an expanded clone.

cdr3_nt: TGTGCCAGCAGTTACACCCGGACAGGGGGCGACCAGCCCCAGCATTTT
cdr3_aa: CASSYTRTGGDQPQHF
d_call: TRBD1
j_call: TRBJ1-5
clone_size: many
v_call: TRBV6-5

cdr3_nt: TGCGCCAGCAGCACACGGACAGGGGGGAATGAAAAACTGTTTTTT
cdr3_aa: CASSTRTGGNEKLFF
d_call: TRBD1
j_call: TRBJ1-4
clone_size: few
v_call: TRBV5-1

cdr3_nt: TGTGCCAGTAGTACCGGGACAGGGGGCGGAGGCTACACCTTC
cdr3_aa: CASSTGTGGGGYTF
d_call: TRBD1
j_call: TRBJ1-2
clone_size: few
v_call: TRBV19

cdr3_nt: TGCAGTGCTAGAATCAGGATTGAAGCTTTCTTT
cdr3_aa: CSARIRIEAFF
d_call: NA
j_call: TRBJ1-1
clone_size: many
v_call: TRBV20-1

cdr3_nt: TGTGCCAGCAGCCAAGAGAGGGACTGGATCACAGATACGCAGTATTTT
cdr3_aa: CASSQERDWITDTQYF
d_call: NA
j_call: TRBJ2-3
clone_size: many
v_call: TRBV7-9

cdr3_nt: TGTGCCAGCTCACCACAGGGGAGCACAGATACGCAGTATTTT
cdr3_aa: CASSPQGSTDTQYF
d_call: NA
j_call: TRBJ2-3
clone_size: many
v_call: TRBV18

cdr3_nt: TGTGCCACCAGCAGAGATCTGAACCTGGGAGAAAAACTGTTTTTT
cdr3_aa: CATSRDLNLGEKLFF
d_call: NA
j_call: TRBJ1-4
clone_size: NA
v_call: TRBV15

cdr3_nt: TGCGCCAGCAGCCAAGTGGGTTCACCCCTCCACTTT
cdr3_aa: CASSQVGSPLHF
d_call: NA
j_call: TRBJ1-6
clone_size: many
v_call: TRBV4-1

cdr3_nt: TGTGCCAGCAGCTTCGGGACAGGGATGACAGATACGCAGTATTTT
cdr3_aa: CASSFGTGMTDTQYF
d_call: TRBD1
j_call: TRBJ2-3
clone_size: NA
v_call: TRBV7-9

cdr3_nt: TGTGCCAGCAGTTTAGTAGCGCCTCCAGGTGAAGCTTTCTTT
cdr3_aa: CASSLVAPPGEAFF
d_call: NA
j_call: TRBJ1-1
clone_size: few
v_call: TRBV28

cdr3_nt: TGCAGTGCTAGAGATCGATTAGCGGGAGGGCCGGGTGAGCAGTTCTTC
cdr3_aa: CSARDRLAGGPGEQFF
d_call: TRBD2
j_call: TRBJ2-1
clone_size: NA
v_call: TRBV20-1

cdr3_nt: TGTGCTAGCAGCTTGAATAGCGCCGCAGATACGCAGTATTTT
cdr3_aa: CASSLNSAADTQYF
d_call: NA
j_call: TRBJ2-3
clone_size: many
v_call: TRBV7-7

cdr3_nt: TGCAGTGCTAGGGACTCCGGGACAGGGGCGAGAGAGACCCAGTACTTC
cdr3_aa: CSARDSGTGARETQYF
d_call: TRBD1
j_call: TRBJ2-5
clone_size: many
v_call: TRBV20-1

cdr3_nt: TGTGCCAGCAGCCAAACAGACGTAAACTCTGGAAACACCATATATTTT
cdr3_aa: CASSQTDVNSGNTIYF
d_call: NA
j_call: TRBJ1-3
clone_size: NA
v_call: TRBV2

cdr3_nt: TGTGCCAGCAGCTCCCCCCCCGGTCGGCTAGCGGGAACCGGGGAGCTGTTTTTT
cdr3_aa: CASSSPPGRLAGTGELFF
d_call: TRBD2
j_call: TRBJ2-2
clone_size: many
v_call: TRBV11-1

cdr3_nt: TGTGCCAGCAGGACAGGGGGAACCGGCCCTTACGAGCAGTACTTC
cdr3_aa: CASRTGGTGPYEQYF
d_call: TRBD1
j_call: TRBJ2-7
clone_size: many
v_call: TRBV28

cdr3_nt: TGCAGTGTGGCTGCGATGGGGACCGGGGAGCTGTTTTTT
cdr3_aa: CSVAAMGTGELFF
d_call: NA
j_call: TRBJ2-2
clone_size: many
v_call: TRBV20-1

cdr3_nt: TGTGCCAGCAGGACCGGGACAGGGAATGAAAAACTGTTTTTT
cdr3_aa: CASRTGTGNEKLFF
d_call: TRBD1
j_call: TRBJ1-4
clone_size: many
v_call: TRBV12-3/TRBV12-4

cdr3_nt: TGTGCCAGCAGTGAAGAGGGTTGGGGCTACACCTTC
cdr3_aa: CASSEEGWGYTF
d_call: NA
j_call: TRBJ1-2
clone_size: many
v_call: TRBV2

cdr3_nt: TGTGCCAGCAGTGTCCGGACAGGTTCAGATACGCAGTATTTT
cdr3_aa: CASSVRTGSDTQYF
d_call: TRBD1
j_call: TRBJ2-3
clone_size: many
v_call: TRBV28

cdr3_nt: TGTGCCAGCAGTTACTTCTCCGGGACTAGCGGGAGGAATCAGCAGTTCTTC
cdr3_aa: CASSYFSGTSGRNQQFF
d_call: TRBD2
j_call: TRBJ2-1
clone_size: NA
v_call: TRBV6-6

cdr3_nt: TGTGCCAGCAGCCAAGTAAAACTGCAGAACACCGGGGAGCTGTTTTTT
cdr3_aa: CASSQVKLQNTGELFF
d_call: NA
j_call: TRBJ2-2
clone_size: NA
v_call: TRBV14

cdr3_nt: TGTGCCAGTAGTATGACAGGAGGAGTAGAACAGCCCCAGCATTTT
cdr3_aa: CASSMTGGVEQPQHF
d_call: NA
j_call: TRBJ1-5
clone_size: NA
v_call: TRBV19